This T cell receptor (beta chain) comes out of a study of T cells in Graves' hyperthyroidism and ophthalmopathy. What was amplified from RNA transcripts were TCR beta CDR3 regions. The TCR CDR3 first-round RT-PCR relied on the HTBI primer set. From the multiplex PCR reads, TCRdb called clonotypes with MiXCR, one entry per CDR3 protein. Seen here are fewer than 600,000 distinct CDR3 sequences, roughly 14% observed once, and the top ten hold around a sixth. V was trimmed by 4 bases and J by 6 bases, leaving 10 bases between them. The CDR3 loop spans 12 amino acids. Per germline, CDR1 SGHTA and CDR2 FQGTGA. This clonotype was found many times.

The origin of this receptor is a woman aged 18-29 years with Graves' hyperthyroidism. The J gene is TRBJ2-7, the V gene TRBV7-3; D might be TRBD1 or TRBD2, each matching 5 bases. The sequenced sample was blood. The DNA for the CDR3 is TGTGCCAGCAGCTCCAGGGCGGGCGAGCAGTACTTC. Amino acid sequence: CASSSRAGEQYF. Complete variable domain (other parts from reference TRBV7-3 and TRBJ2-7): GAGVSQTPSNKVTEKGKYVELRCDPISGHTALYWYRQSLGQGPEFLIYFQGTGAADDSGLPNDRFFAVRPEGSVSTLKIQRTERGDSAVYLCASSSRAGEQYFGPGTRLTVT.